These 13 T cell receptor beta chains share one sample of origin, sequenced in a study of cytomegalovirus exposure and HLA in healthy donors. A multiplex PCR was run with 60 Vbeta primers and 13 Jbeta primers. Some clones are missing from TCRdb's copy, which holds only in-frame ones; the method was immunoSEQ multiplex PCR. This sample carries some 200,000 clones, roughly 9.4% of them seen once, and the ten largest clones take 1% to 1.5%. The sample comprised PBMCs. The receptors were gathered from a woman aged 30 to 39 in good health and CMV-seropositive.

This clone occurred a few times. In nucleotides, the CDR3 is TGTGCCAGCAGCTTGACGCAGGGGGTTCGCAATGAGCAGTTCTTC. Translated: CASSLTQGVRNEQFF. J is TRBJ2-1 and V is TRBV5-4, with TRBD1 identical over 7 bases. CDR1 SGHNT and CDR2 YYREEE come from the germline V gene (reference sequence). Unmatched junction bases numbered 7, after V lost 1 base and J lost 6 bases. The CDR3 extends over 15 amino acids.

The chain uses TRBV13 and TRBJ2-6, with 7 bases matching TRBD1. Looked up from germline, CDR1 is PRHDT and CDR2 is FYEKMQ (reference sequence). Germline trimming cut 1 base from V and 4 bases from J; bases unmatched to any gene: 13. This CDR3 spans 19 amino acids. The CDR3: CASSLVGGRGTLGANVLTF. In nucleotides, the CDR3 is TGTGCCAGCAGCTTAGTCGGAGGCAGGGGGACCTTAGGGGCCAACGTCCTGACTTTC.

V is TRBV11-2 and J is TRBJ2-3; D is ambiguous. The CDR3 is made up of 13 amino acids. CDR1 is SGHAT, CDR2 FQNNGV, per germline. Trimming removed 5 bases at V and 2 bases at J, with 8 bases between. This CDR3 is CASSPRLTDTQYF. Written as DNA, the CDR3 is TGTGCCAGCAGCCCAAGACTCACAGATACGCAGTATTTT.

This clone was seen more than once but under ten times. The chain carries TRBV4-1 and TRBJ1-4, with 10 bases aligning to TRBD1. The junction had 3 bases not matched to a gene; V was cut back by 4 bases and J by 4 bases. The germline CDR1 and CDR2 sequences are MGHRA and YSYEKL. This CDR3 has 15 amino acids. The CDR3 loop reads CASSPRDRGNEKLFF. CDR3 sequence (DNA): TGCGCCAGCAGCCCCCGGGACAGGGGTAATGAAAAACTGTTTTTT.

The J gene is TRBJ2-7, the V gene TRBV5-5; 9 bases fit TRBD1. The ends lost 4 bases at V and 2 bases at J; junction bases unmatched: 13. The CDR3 is 17 amino acids. Per the germline V gene, CDR1 is SGHKS and CDR2 is YYEKEE (reference sequence). DNA for the CDR3: TGTGCCAGCAGCCGGTGGTCTGGGGACAGGGTAGCCTACGAGCAGTACTTC. Its translation is CASSRWSGDRVAYEQYF.

This clone came up a few times. This chain joins TRBV5-6 and TRBJ1-2; 7 nucleotides agree with TRBD1. Germline V gives CDR1 SGHDT, CDR2 YYEEEE. The CDR3 is 14 amino acids. V dropped 7 bases and J dropped 8; count of bases not matched to a gene: 14. CDR3 nucleotides: TGTGCCAGCTTCTATCAGGGGGGAGGACTCGGCTACACCTTC. As protein: CASFYQGGGLGYTF.

A few counts support this clone. V gene TRBV7-2 combines with J gene TRBJ2-3; 7 bases match TRBD2. Trimming removed 5 bases from V and 3 bases from J; junction bases left unmatched: 5. CDR1 and CDR2 from the germline V gene are SGHTA and FQGNSA. CDR3 length: 14 residues. CDR3 coding DNA: TGTGCCAGCAGCCCTACTAGCGAGACAGATACGCAGTATTTT. As protein: CASSPTSETDTQYF.

This clone was counted a few times. The V call is TRBV6-5, the J call TRBJ2-3, with a weak D call TRBD2 (5 bases). The ends were cut back, 6 bases at V and 2 bases at J, with 15 bases in the middle. This CDR3 comprises 15 residues. CDR1 is MNHEY and CDR2 is SVGAGI in the germline V gene. The CDR3 bases are TGTGCCAGCAGCTCCTCGAGGGCACTCACAGATACGCAGTATTTT. The encoded protein is CASSSSRALTDTQYF.

The CDR3 DNA follows: TGTGCCAGCAGCCGGGTCCGGGACAGGGACTCGTATGGCTACACCTTC. Residues: CASSRVRDRDSYGYTF. The chain uses TRBV11-2 and TRBJ1-2; 9 nucleotides line up with TRBD1. The V and J ends lost 5 bases and 5 bases, in that order; junction bases with no gene match: 12. Germline V gives CDR1 SGHAT, CDR2 FQNNGV. The CDR3 has 16 residues.

This clone was observed many times. The chain employs TRBV2 and TRBJ2-1, with 7 bases fitting TRBD2. Germline V CDR1 and CDR2: SNHLY, FYNNEI. The J segment lost 6 bases and the V segment lost 0 bases, leaving 5 bases of the junction unmatched. This CDR3 is 15 amino acids long. CDR3 DNA sequence: TGTGCCAGCAGTGAAGCGGGAGGGCCAGGCAATGAGCAGTTCTTC. As protein: CASSEAGGPGNEQFF.

The chain links TRBV5-1 to TRBJ1-1; 9 nucleotides line up with TRBD1. There are 16 residues in the CDR3. Germline CDR1 and CDR2: SGHRS and YFSETQ. Trimming removed 3 bases from V and 4 bases from J; junction bases left unmatched: 10. The CDR3, as DNA: TGCGCCAGCAGCTCCTGGACAGGGGTGATTGGCACTGAAGCTTTCTTT. It codes for CASSSWTGVIGTEAFF.

The chain carries TRBV5-5 and TRBJ1-1, with TRBD1 matching 7 bases. V gave up 4 bases and J gave up 4 bases; unmatched junction bases: 10. The CDR3 runs to 15 residues. Germline V CDR1 and CDR2: SGHKS, YYEKEE (reference sequence). The CDR3 sequence is CASSPFLGGITEAFF. The CDR3 bases are TGTGCCAGCAGCCCTTTCCTAGGGGGCATCACTGAAGCTTTCTTT.

This clone showed up just a few times. The genes are TRBV5-1 and TRBJ1-3, with TRBD1 as a possible D gene (6 bases). V gave up 7 bases and J gave up 0 bases, with 14 bases separating them. Per germline, CDR1 SGHRS and CDR2 YFSETQ. This CDR3 is 15 amino acids long. The CDR3 protein is CASSPRGYSGNTIYF. The CDR3 DNA is TGCGCCAGCTCGCCAAGGGGGTACTCTGGAAACACCATATATTTT.